The sample holds many counts of the clone carrying this TCR beta chain. Germline loops: CDR1 LGHNA, CDR2 YNFKEQ. With 0 bases removed from V and 12 bases from J, the gap between germline ends came to 9 bases. This CDR3 region has 12 residues. Unique molecular identifiers tagged individual cDNA molecules. TCRdb redid the calling of the 5' RACE reads with MiXCR, one entry per CDR3 protein. The sample consists of just under 65,000 distinct CDR3 sequences, 7.5% to 9% of them appearing once. The data belong to a study of early T cells in non-severe SARS-CoV-2 infection. J is TRBJ2-1 and V is TRBV4-2; maybe TRBD2 (5 bases). This receptor was identified in an adult who was a healthcare worker with PCR-confirmed SARS-CoV-2 infection or an uninfected control (not recorded which). The sequencing here drew on whole blood, taken at baseline. The chain's CDR3 is CASSQEAGGQFF. CDR3 nucleotides: TGTGCCAGCAGCCAAGAAGCAGGAGGGCAGTTCTTC.